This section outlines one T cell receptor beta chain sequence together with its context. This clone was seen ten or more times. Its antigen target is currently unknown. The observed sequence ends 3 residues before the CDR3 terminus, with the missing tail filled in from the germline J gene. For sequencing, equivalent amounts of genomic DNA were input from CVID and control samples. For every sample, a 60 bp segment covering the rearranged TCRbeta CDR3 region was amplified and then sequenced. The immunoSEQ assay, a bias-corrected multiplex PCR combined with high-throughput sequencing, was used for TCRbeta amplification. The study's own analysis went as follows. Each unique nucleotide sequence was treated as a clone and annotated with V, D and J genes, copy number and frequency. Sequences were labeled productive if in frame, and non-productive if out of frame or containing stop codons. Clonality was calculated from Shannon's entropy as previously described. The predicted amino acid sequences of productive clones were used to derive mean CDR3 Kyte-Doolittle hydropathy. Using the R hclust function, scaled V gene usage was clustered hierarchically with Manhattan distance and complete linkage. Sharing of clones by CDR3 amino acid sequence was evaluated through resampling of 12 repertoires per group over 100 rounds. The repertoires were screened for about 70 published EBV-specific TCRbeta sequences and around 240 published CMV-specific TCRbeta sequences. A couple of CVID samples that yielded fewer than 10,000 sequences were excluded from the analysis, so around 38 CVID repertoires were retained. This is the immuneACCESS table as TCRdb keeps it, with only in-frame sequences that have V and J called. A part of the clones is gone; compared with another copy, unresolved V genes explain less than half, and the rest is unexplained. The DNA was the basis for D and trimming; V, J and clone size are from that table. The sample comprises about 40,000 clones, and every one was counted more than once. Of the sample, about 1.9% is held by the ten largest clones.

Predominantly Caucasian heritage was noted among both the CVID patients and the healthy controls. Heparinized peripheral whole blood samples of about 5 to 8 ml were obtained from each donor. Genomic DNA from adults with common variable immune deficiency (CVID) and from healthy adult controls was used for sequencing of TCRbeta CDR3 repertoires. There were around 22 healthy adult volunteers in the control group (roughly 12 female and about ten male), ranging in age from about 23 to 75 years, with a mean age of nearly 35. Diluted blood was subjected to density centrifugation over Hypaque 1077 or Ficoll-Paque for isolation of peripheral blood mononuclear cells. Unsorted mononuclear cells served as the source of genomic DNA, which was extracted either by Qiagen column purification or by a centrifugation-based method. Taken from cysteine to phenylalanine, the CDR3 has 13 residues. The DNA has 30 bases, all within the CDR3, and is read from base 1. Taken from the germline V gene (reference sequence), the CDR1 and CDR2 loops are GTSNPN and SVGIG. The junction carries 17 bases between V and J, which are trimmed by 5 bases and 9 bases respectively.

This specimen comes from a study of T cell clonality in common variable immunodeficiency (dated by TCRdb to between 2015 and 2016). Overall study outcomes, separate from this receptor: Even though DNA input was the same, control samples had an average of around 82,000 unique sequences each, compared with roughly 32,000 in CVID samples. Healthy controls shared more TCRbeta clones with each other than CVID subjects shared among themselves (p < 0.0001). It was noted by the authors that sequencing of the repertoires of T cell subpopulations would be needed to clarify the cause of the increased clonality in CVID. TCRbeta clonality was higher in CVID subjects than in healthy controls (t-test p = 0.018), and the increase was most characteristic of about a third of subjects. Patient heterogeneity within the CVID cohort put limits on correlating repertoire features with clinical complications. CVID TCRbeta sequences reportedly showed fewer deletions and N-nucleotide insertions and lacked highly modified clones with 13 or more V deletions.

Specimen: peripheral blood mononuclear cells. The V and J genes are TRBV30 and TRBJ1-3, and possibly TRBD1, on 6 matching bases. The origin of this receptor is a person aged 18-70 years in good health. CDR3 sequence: CAWGVVRGSTIYF. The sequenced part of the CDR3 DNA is TGTGCCTGGGGGGTAGTTAGGGGGAGCACC.